The text below deals with one TCR beta chain. This entry comes from a study of blood T cell repertoires in COVID-19. Methods used by the authors: Reference gene primer amplification gave nucleated cell count estimates. Data came from immunoSEQ multiplex PCR; TCRdb stores just in-frame clones and leaves some out. Clone size and V and J calls were adopted from that table, with D and trimming inferred from the DNA. The sample shows under 300,000 clones, around 88% of them seen only once. Recruits, aged roughly 18 to 89 years, lived in 20 to 30 US areas. Self-reported history from a screening survey and questionnaire set each donor's cohort. The CDR3 sequence is 14 residues long. Germline V gives CDR1 GTSNPN, CDR2 SVGIG (reference sequence). J gave up 0 bases and V 8 bases, and 10 bases lay outside the gene matches.

This chain joins TRBV30 and TRBJ2-7; the match to TRBD1 covers 7 bases. Specimen: PBMCs or T cells enriched from blood (not recorded which). The clonotype originates from a man aged 40-55 years who had recovered from COVID-19. This CDR3 is CAGTGQLSSYEQYF. The CDR3, as DNA: TGTGCCGGAACGGGACAGTTGAGCTCCTACGAGCAGTACTTC.